The 25 T cell receptor beta chains listed next were all sequenced from one sample in a study of T cell responses to AZD1222 COVID-19 vaccine. Method: immunoSEQ multiplex PCR; TCRdb's copy keeps in-frame clones and lacks some. The sample consists of fewer than 150,000 clones, approximately 84% of them appearing once. This sample comprised peripheral blood, obtained on day 0 of AZD1222 vaccination. The receptors were gathered from an adult in good health.

The chain combines TRBV11-2 with TRBJ1-2; the D is unclear. There are 14 residues in the CDR3. V was trimmed by 4 bases and J by 7 bases, leaving 16 bases between them. Germline values: CDR1 SGHAT, CDR2 FQNNGV. CDR3 sequence reads: CASSSGWQSGGYTF. The CDR3 DNA is TGTGCCAGCAGCTCCGGGTGGCAATCAGGTGGCTACACCTTC.

The chain couples TRBV28 to TRBJ1-2, with D unclear. Trimming cost V 2 bases and J 4 bases, with 5 bases left between them. CDR1 and CDR2 from the germline V gene are MDHEN and SYDVKM. The CDR3 covers 12 residues. CDR3 DNA: TGTGCCAGCAGTTTAACTTCCTATGGCTACACCTTC. This encodes CASSLTSYGYTF.

The chain couples TRBV10-2 to TRBJ1-2, with D uncertain. Germline loops: CDR1 WSHSY, CDR2 SAAADI. This CDR3 is 12 amino acids long. V lost 5 bases, J lost 5 bases, and 9 bases lay in between. The CDR3 is CASSPGRYGYTF. CDR3 DNA sequence: TGCGCCAGCAGTCCCGGACGGTATGGCTACACCTTC.

This sequence joins TRBV9 and TRBJ2-7; 9 positions agree with TRBD1. The J segment lost 7 bases and the V segment lost 3 bases, leaving 17 bases of the junction unmatched. Germline V gives CDR1 SGDLS, CDR2 YYNGEE. The CDR3 length is 17 residues. The CDR3 loop reads CASSARAMGQGSREQYF. The CDR3 bases are TGTGCCAGCAGCGCCCGAGCTATGGGACAGGGATCTCGAGAGCAGTACTTC.

The CDR3 DNA follows: TGCGCCAGCAGCCTGGCGGAAAACTATGGCTACACCTTC. Its protein is CASSLAENYGYTF. V and J are TRBV5-1 and TRBJ1-2; D remains ambiguous. The CDR3 is made up of 13 amino acids. The ends were cut back, 4 bases at V and 2 bases at J, with 9 bases in the middle. CDR1 is SGHRS and CDR2 is YFSETQ in the germline V gene.

This clone was seen only a few times. The chain uses TRBV4-1 and TRBJ1-1; 11 bases are a match to TRBD1. The CDR3 totals 17 residues. The germline gives CDR1 MGHRA, CDR2 YSYEKL. V shed 1 base and J 5 bases; nucleotides not matched to a gene: 9. This chain's CDR3 is CASSQAWTGGWGTEAFF. The DNA of the CDR3 is TGCGCCAGCAGCCAAGCCTGGACAGGGGGCTGGGGGACTGAAGCTTTCTTT.

The genes are TRBV30 and TRBJ1-6; 7 nucleotides match TRBD1. CDR1 and CDR2 from the germline V gene are GTSNPN and SVGIG (reference sequence). The CDR3 is 14 residues long. V dropped 3 bases and J dropped 8; count of bases not matched to a gene: 7. CDR3 coding DNA: TGTGCCTGGAGGTTCAGGGGGTCGGATTCACCCCTCCACTTT. Translating it yields CAWRFRGSDSPLHF. Complete variable domain (other parts from reference TRBV30 and TRBJ1-6): SQTIHQWPATLVQPVGSPLSLECTVEGTSNPNLYWYRQAAGRGLQLLFYSVGIGQISSEVPQNLSASRPQDRQFILSSKKLLLSDSGFYLCAWRFRGSDSPLHFGNGTRLTVT.

The chain couples TRBV28 to TRBJ1-2, with no clear D. The CDR3 runs 15 residues. Trimming left V 3 bases short and J 8 bases short, with 19 bases between. Germline V gene sequence: CDR1 MDHEN, CDR2 SYDVKM. CDR3 DNA: TGTGCCAGCAGTTTTTTTAGGAACGAGTATGGAGGCTACACCTTC. As protein: CASSFFRNEYGGYTF.

The chain joins TRBV7-2 to TRBJ1-2; 7 nucleotides agree with TRBD1. The CDR3 is made up of 15 amino acids. CDR1 and CDR2 from the germline V gene are SGHTA and FQGNSA. Trimming cost V 3 bases and J 6 bases; bases outside gene matches: 10. The CDR3 reads CASSFDNRGSNGYTF. CDR3 coding DNA: TGTGCCAGCAGCTTCGATAACAGGGGATCAAATGGCTACACCTTC.

The rearrangement uses TRBV5-1 and TRBJ1-4; 11 nucleotides match TRBD1. Germline V CDR1 and CDR2: SGHRS, YFSETQ. Trimming removed 0 bases from V and 2 bases from J; junction bases left unmatched: 6. The CDR3 has 18 amino acids. CDR3 loop: CASSLGGQGARTNEKLFF. The CDR3 DNA reads TGCGCCAGCAGCTTGGGCGGACAGGGGGCGAGGACTAATGAAAAACTGTTTTTT.

The chain recombines TRBV6-6 with TRBJ2-1; tentatively, D is TRBD1 or TRBD2 (6 bases each). The ends were cut back, 7 bases at V and 6 bases at J, with 19 bases in the middle. Germline lookup yields CDR1 MNHNY and CDR2 SVGAGI (reference sequence). CDR3 length equals 15 residues. Here the CDR3 DNA reads TGTGCCAGCATTCGGGGGCCAGGGTCAGGCAATGAGCAGTTCTTC. This encodes CASIRGPGSGNEQFF.

The V and J genes are TRBV6-5 and TRBJ2-7, with 10 bases that match TRBD1. This CDR3 has 15 residues. Germline V gene sequence: CDR1 MNHEY, CDR2 SVGAGI. The V segment lost 5 bases and the J segment 2 bases; nucleotides outside the gene matches: 6. CDR3 sequence: CASSPGQGGTYEQYF. CDR3 sequence (DNA): TGTGCCAGCAGTCCTGGACAGGGGGGAACCTACGAGCAGTACTTC.

The table lists this clone with a few counts. The chain has TRBV5-1 and TRBJ2-6, with a possible D match to TRBD2 (5 bases). CDR3 length: 16 residues. The V end was cut by 0 bases, the J end by 5 bases, with 12 bases between. In germline, CDR1 is SGHRS, CDR2 YFSETQ. The CDR3 nucleotides are TGCGCCAGCAGCTTGGGGACTTCCCATTGGGCCAACGTCCTGACTTTC. It codes for CASSLGTSHWANVLTF.

The genes are TRBV11-2 and TRBJ1-2; weak D call: TRBD1 (6 bases). The germline CDR1 and CDR2 sequences are SGHAT and FQNNGV. CDR3 length: 15 residues. The germline V and J ends were trimmed by 4 bases and 4 bases, with 16 bases remaining between them. As DNA, the CDR3 is TGTGCCAGCAGCTCCACCCCCAGGGGAGGCTATGGCTACACCTTC. Protein sequence: CASSSTPRGGYGYTF.

This CDR3 is CASRLQGVWNSPLHF. In DNA, the CDR3 is TGTGCCAGTAGGCTCCAGGGGGTTTGGAATTCACCCCTCCACTTT. The rearrangement uses TRBV19 and TRBJ1-6, with 7 positions matching TRBD1. Unmatched junction bases numbered 9, after V lost 6 bases and J lost 7 bases. CDR3 length: 15 amino acids. Germline V gene lookup returns CDR1 LNHDA and CDR2 SQIVND (reference sequence). The whole variable domain, filled in from reference TRBV19 and TRBJ1-6, reads DGGITQSPKYLFRKEGQNVTLSCEQNLNHDAMYWYRQDPGQGLRLIYYSQIVNDFQKGDIAEGYSVSREKKESFPLTVTSAQKNPTAFYLCASRLQGVWNSPLHFGNGTRLTVT.

The gene calls are TRBV7-8 and TRBJ1-5; maybe TRBD1 (5 bases). The V end lost 5 bases, the J end lost 3 bases, and 11 bases lay between the germline ends. Germline CDR1 reads SGHVS; CDR2 reads FQNEAQ. The CDR3 is made up of 14 amino acids. The CDR3, as DNA: TGTGCCAGCAGCGGAGCAGGGCCCAATCAGCCCCAGCATTTT. Residues: CASSGAGPNQPQHF.

The chain employs TRBV30 and TRBJ1-5, with D perhaps matching TRBD1 (5 bases). Trimming left V 2 bases short and J 1 base short, with 15 bases between. CDR1 is GTSNPN and CDR2 is SVGIG in the germline V gene (reference sequence). The CDR3 is made up of 16 amino acids. The CDR3 loop is CAWSPNSGGSNQPQHF. CDR3 nucleotide sequence: TGTGCCTGGAGTCCCAACTCCGGGGGGAGCAATCAGCCCCAGCATTTT.

This chain links TRBV2 with TRBJ2-7; D gene ambiguous. V dropped 8 bases and J dropped 2 bases, with 7 bases sitting between them. CDR3 length equals 11 residues. CDR1 is SNHLY, CDR2 FYNNEI, per germline. Written as DNA, the CDR3 is TGTGCCAGCTCGCCTACCTACGAGCAGTACTTC. It specifies CASSPTYEQYF.

The rearrangement joins TRBV6-4 to TRBJ2-1; the match to TRBD2 covers 13 bases. The CDR3 spans 13 residues. The junction had 2 bases not matched to a gene; V was cut back by 6 bases and J by 9 bases. CDR1 MRHNA and CDR2 SNTAGT come from the germline V gene. Here the CDR3 reads CASSGLAGAEQFF. CDR3 bases: TGTGCCAGCAGCGGACTAGCGGGGGCTGAGCAGTTCTTC.

In DNA, the CDR3 is TGTGCCAGCAGCCTCGGCAGGGCCCCGTCGTTGGGAGAGACCCAGTACTTC. Protein sequence: CASSLGRAPSLGETQYF. The V and J genes are TRBV7-8 and TRBJ2-5, with a possible D match to TRBD1 (5 bases). Germline V CDR1 and CDR2: SGHVS, FQNEAQ. The CDR3 contains 17 residues. Trimming left V 5 bases short and J 4 bases short, with 23 bases between.

As DNA, the CDR3 is TGTGCCAGCAGCCAACGGGACAGTTCACCCCTCCACTTT. Translation gives CASSQRDSSPLHF. The V call is TRBV3-1 (or the pseudogene TRBV3-2), the J call TRBJ1-6; 7 positions match TRBD1. Unmatched junction bases numbered 1, after V lost 2 bases and J lost 9 bases. The CDR3 sequence is 13 residues long. In germline, CDR1 is LGHDT, CDR2 YNNKEL (reference sequence).

V and J are TRBV14 and TRBJ2-3; the match to TRBD2 covers 8 bases. Per the germline V gene, CDR1 is SGHDN and CDR2 is FVKESK. The CDR3 contains 16 residues. V was clipped by 4 bases and J by 3 bases; unmatched bases: 9. CDR3: CASSPSPGLVTDTQYF. CDR3 nucleotide sequence: TGTGCCAGCAGCCCGTCCCCGGGACTAGTGACAGATACGCAGTATTTT.

This chain connects TRBV6-5 to TRBJ1-1; tentatively, D is TRBD1 (6 bases). CDR3 size: 12 residues. V was trimmed by 6 bases and J by 1 base, leaving 6 bases between them. Germline CDR1 and CDR2: MNHEY and SVGAGI. The CDR3 loop is CASRQGNTEAFF. CDR3 in DNA: TGTGCCAGCAGACAGGGGAACACTGAAGCTTTCTTT.

The V gene is TRBV27, the J gene TRBJ1-6; D not certain. From germline, CDR1 is MNHEY and CDR2 SMNVEV (reference sequence). Between the trimmed V and J ends, which lost 2 bases and 13 bases, there was a span of 15 bases. The CDR3 has 14 residues. CDR3 residues: CASSLTEFEAPLHF. CDR3 DNA sequence: TGTGCCAGCAGTTTAACGGAATTCGAGGCGCCCCTCCACTTT.

The rearrangement links TRBV19 to TRBJ1-3; the D is unclear. V was clipped by 5 bases and J by 0 bases, with 8 bases between them. This CDR3 is 14 amino acids long. Germline lookup yields CDR1 LNHDA and CDR2 SQIVND (reference sequence). The CDR3 DNA reads as TGTGCCAGTAGTCCCTTAAACTCTGGAAACACCATATATTTT. Protein: CASSPLNSGNTIYF.